This TCR beta chain emerged from a study of memory CD4+ T cells and cytomegalovirus serostatus. About the research overall: Donors were healthy Belgian adults, 10 or so CMV seropositive and 20 to 25 seronegative.

The sort gate was single viable CD3+CD4+CD8-CD45RO+ cells for memory CD4+ T cells. Germline lookup yields CDR1 MDHEN and CDR2 SYDVKM. This CDR3 comprises 14 residues. With 3 bases clipped from V and 5 bases from J, the junction kept 7 bases outside the gene matches. Produced via immunoSEQ multiplex PCR; TCRdb's table is partial and in-frame only. The sample holds 35,000 to 45,000 clones, 70% to 85% seen once. On this clone itself: Its antigen is unknown.

Study findings and constraints: Suggested: most of the CMV-linked TCR signature lies in CD4+ memory cells. 67 of 164 known CMV-associated TCRbeta sequences appeared in CD4+ memory. Repertoires predicted CMV serostatus with median bootstrapped AUC of about 0.94.

The TCR was taken from an adult in good health and CMV-seropositive. The sample comprised memory CD4+ T cells from blood. The rearrangement links TRBV28 to TRBJ2-7; 7 bases line up with TRBD1. CDR3 in amino acids: CASSFTGDSDEQYF. The CDR3 region has the DNA TGTGCCAGCAGTTTCACAGGGGATAGCGACGAGCAGTACTTC.